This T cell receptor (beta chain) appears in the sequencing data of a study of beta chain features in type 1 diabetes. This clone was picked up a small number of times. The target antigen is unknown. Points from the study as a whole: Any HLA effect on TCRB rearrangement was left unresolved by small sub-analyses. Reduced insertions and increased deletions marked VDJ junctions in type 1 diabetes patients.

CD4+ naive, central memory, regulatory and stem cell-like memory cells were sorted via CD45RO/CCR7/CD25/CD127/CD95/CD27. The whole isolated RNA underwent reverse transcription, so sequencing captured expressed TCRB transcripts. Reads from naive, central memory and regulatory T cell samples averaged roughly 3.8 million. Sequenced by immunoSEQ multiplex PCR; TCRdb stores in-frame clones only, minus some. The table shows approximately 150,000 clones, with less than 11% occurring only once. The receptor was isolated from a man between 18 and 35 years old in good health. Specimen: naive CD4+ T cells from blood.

The CDR3 is CASSARDRGNYGYTF. DNA of the CDR3: TGTGCCAGCAGCGCCCGGGACAGGGGTAACTATGGCTACACCTTC. The rearrangement links TRBV11-2 to TRBJ1-2, with TRBD1 identical over 10 bases. Losses at the gene ends were 5 bases for V and 1 base for J; bases not matched to a gene: 4. The CDR3 covers 15 residues. CDR1 is SGHAT and CDR2 is FQNNGV in the germline V gene.